One sample yielded the 25 T cell receptor beta chains listed below, sequenced in a study of identical twins. TCRdb independently ran MiXCR on the 5' RACE reads; one entry per CDR3 protein. Of fewer than 550,000 distinct CDR3 sequences in the sample, approximately 14% were seen once. This same sample was also taken into another study, of yellow fever vaccine responses in identical twins.

Sequencing used CD4+ T cells sorted from blood. The receptors come from a woman aged 18-29 years in good health.

The chain employs TRBV30 and TRBJ2-1; D is unresolved. The CDR3 runs to 11 residues. Germline CDR1 and CDR2: GTSNPN and SVGIG (reference sequence). Between the trimmed V and J ends, which lost 1 base and 8 bases, there was a span of 6 bases. The CDR3 spells CAWSGSDEQFF. CDR3 sequence (DNA): TGTGCCTGGAGTGGGAGCGATGAGCAGTTCTTC.

This rearrangement joins TRBV29-1 to TRBJ2-7; D gene ambiguous. This CDR3 contains 14 residues. CDR1 is SQVTM, CDR2 ANQGSEA, per germline. V lost 6 bases and J 1 base, leaving 16 bases between the germline ends. CDR3 DNA: TGCAGCGTCTCCTCAGTTGGGGTGTCCTACGAGCAGTACTTC. Protein: CSVSSVGVSYEQYF.

The rearrangement uses TRBV6-2 or TRBV6-3 and TRBJ2-7, with 7 nucleotides matching TRBD2. CDR3 length: 13 residues. J was trimmed by 9 bases and V by 2 bases; bases with no gene match: 7. Germline values: CDR1 MNHEY, CDR2 SVGEGT. The CDR3 DNA follows: TGTGCCAGCAGTTACCGCGGGACGGGAGGGCAGTACTTC. This encodes CASSYRGTGGQYF.

In this sample, this clonotype turned up many times. The V and J genes are TRBV5-1 and TRBJ2-1, with D perhaps assigned TRBD1 or TRBD2 (6 bases each). CDR1 SGHRS and CDR2 YFSETQ come from the germline V gene. The CDR3 runs to 14 residues. Between the trimmed V and J ends, which lost 4 bases and 5 bases, there was a span of 13 bases. CDR3 bases: TGCGCCAGCAGCCCGGAGGGGGACCACAATGAGCAGTTCTTC. It encodes CASSPEGDHNEQFF.

There are a few counts of this clonotype. The chain employs TRBV20-1 and TRBJ2-2; D is perhaps TRBD2 (6 bases). Trimming pared 0 bases from V and 5 bases from J, leaving 19 bases between. This CDR3 comprises 17 residues. CDR1 is DFQATT and CDR2 is SNEGSKA in the germline V gene (reference sequence). In DNA, the CDR3 is TGCAGTGCTAGAGATCTTATGGGCGGGACTCGGACCGGGGAGCTGTTTTTT. Its protein product is CSARDLMGGTRTGELFF.

This clonotype was detected only once. The rearrangement links TRBV11-2 to TRBJ2-1, with D tentatively TRBD2 (5 bases). The ends were cut back, 0 bases at V and 6 bases at J, with 15 bases in the middle. The CDR3 is made up of 16 amino acids. CDR1 and CDR2 (germline): SGHAT, FQNNGV. The CDR3 loop is CASSLEIRGPSNEQFF. The CDR3 DNA follows: TGTGCCAGCAGCTTAGAGATCCGGGGTCCCTCCAATGAGCAGTTCTTC.

The chain employs TRBV7-2 and TRBJ2-2, with D maybe TRBD2 (6 bases). Trimming shortened V by 5 bases and J by 6 bases, and 16 bases separated the two germline ends. The CDR3 is 15 amino acids. Germline V CDR1 and CDR2: SGHTA, FQGNSA. CDR3 residues: CASSVPGLRSGELFF. The CDR3 nucleotides read TGTGCCAGCAGCGTTCCGGGACTCCGATCCGGGGAGCTGTTTTTT.

This clonotype was recorded only once. The rearrangement uses TRBV7-2 and TRBJ2-2, with D unresolved. The CDR3 has 13 amino acids. V lost 8 bases and J lost 4, with 11 bases in between. In germline, CDR1 is SGHTA, CDR2 FQGNSA. The CDR3 coding sequence is TGTGCCAGCGGCCCCGGGCTCACCGGGGAGCTGTTTTTT. It translates to CASGPGLTGELFF.

This clonotype was observed a handful of times. CDR3 amino acids: CAITPGTSEDTQYF. The CDR3 DNA is TGTGCCATCACCCCCGGGACTAGCGAAGATACGCAGTATTTT. This chain uses TRBV10-3 with TRBJ2-3, with 10 bases matching TRBD2. Trimming took 7 bases from V and 5 from J; bases not matched to a gene: 6. Looked up from germline, CDR1 is ENHRY and CDR2 is SYGVKD. There are 14 residues in the CDR3.

The chain links TRBV24-1 to TRBJ2-5, with D perhaps TRBD1 (6 bases). V lost 3 bases and J lost 2, with 15 bases in between. CDR3 size: 16 residues. Germline assignment: CDR1 KGHDR and CDR2 SFDVKD. The CDR3 DNA is TGTGCCACCAGTGATCCCCGGGACACCCCGCAAGAGACCCAGTACTTC. The encoded protein is CATSDPRDTPQETQYF.

V usage is TRBV10-3 and J usage is TRBJ2-3, with D hard to call. Germline V gene data show CDR1 as ENHRY and CDR2 as SYGVKD. The CDR3 is made up of 11 amino acids. The V and J ends lost 11 bases and 1 base respectively, with 7 bases between them. CDR3 sequence reads: CAVGGTDTQYF. The CDR3 nucleotides read TGTGCCGTTGGGGGCACAGATACGCAGTATTTT.

This clonotype occurred many times. The chain recombines TRBV29-1 with TRBJ1-2, with D perhaps matching TRBD1 (5 bases). The CDR3 totals 14 residues. V lost 4 bases, J lost 1 base, and 13 bases lay in between. In germline, CDR1 is SQVTM, CDR2 ANQGSEA. DNA for the CDR3: TGCAGCGTTGCGTCTGGCAGGGATAACTATGGCTACACCTTC. As protein: CSVASGRDNYGYTF.

This clonotype was recorded at least ten times. The rearrangement joins TRBV6-2 or TRBV6-3 to TRBJ1-6, with D unclear. Germline values: CDR1 MNHEY, CDR2 SVGEGT. Between the trimmed V and J ends, which lost 0 bases and 8 bases, there was a span of 8 bases. This CDR3 is 14 amino acids long. CDR3 sequence: CASSYSPGYSPLHF. The CDR3 nucleotides are TGTGCCAGCAGTTACTCTCCGGGGTATTCACCCCTCCACTTT.

This chain uses TRBV7-6 with TRBJ2-1; 7 bases match TRBD2. V dropped 2 bases and J dropped 8; count of bases not matched to a gene: 9. Germline assignment: CDR1 SGHVS and CDR2 FNYEAQ. The CDR3 is 15 residues long. The chain's CDR3 is CASSLNAGVGHEQFF. The CDR3 DNA sequence: TGTGCCAGCAGCTTAAACGCGGGAGTCGGCCATGAGCAGTTCTTC.

This clonotype has ten or more counts. The chain recombines TRBV4-1 with TRBJ2-7; D is perhaps TRBD2 (6 bases). Germline CDR1 and CDR2: MGHRA and YSYEKL. V was pared by 4 bases and J by 3 bases, with 16 bases between. The CDR3 loop spans 15 amino acids. The CDR3 nucleotides read TGCGCCAGCAGCCCATACCGGGACTTCCTCTACGAGCAGTACTTC. Its translation is CASSPYRDFLYEQYF.

This clonotype was observed a handful of times. This chain connects TRBV12-3 or TRBV12-4 to TRBJ2-3, with 11 bases aligning to TRBD2. CDR3 length: 15 residues. V trimming: 1 base; J trimming: 5 bases; junction bases outside the gene matches: 2. The CDR3 DNA follows: TGTGCCAGCAGTTTAGGACTAGCGGGGAAAGATACGCAGTATTTT. Translated: CASSLGLAGKDTQYF.

This clonotype was detected a few times. The chain joins TRBV7-2 to TRBJ2-1, with 9 bases aligning to TRBD1. The CDR3 sequence is 15 residues long. CDR1 and CDR2 (germline): SGHTA, FQGNSA. V dropped 5 bases and J dropped 5; count of bases not matched to a gene: 7. The CDR3 bases are TGTGCCAGCAGCCCACCGGGACAGGGCAACAATGAGCAGTTCTTC. Translated, it gives CASSPPGQGNNEQFF.

This clonotype was observed a few times. The chain combines TRBV29-1 with TRBJ2-3, with 7 bases that match TRBD2. The CDR3 covers 13 residues. The V gene end was trimmed by 4 bases and the J gene end by 3 bases; junction bases not matched to a gene: 4. In germline, CDR1 is SQVTM, CDR2 ANQGSEA. DNA for the CDR3: TGCAGCGTTGCATCTAGCGGTACAGATACGCAGTATTTT. It is translated as CSVASSGTDTQYF.

This clonotype was counted a few times. V usage is TRBV7-8 and J usage is TRBJ2-5; TRBD2 matches at 9 bases. Germline V gives CDR1 SGHVS, CDR2 FQNEAQ. V gave up 6 bases and J gave up 4 bases; unmatched junction bases: 9. This CDR3 has 15 residues. The CDR3 here is CASSSPAGGGETQYF. The DNA of the CDR3 is TGTGCCAGCAGTTCTCCGGCGGGAGGGGGAGAGACCCAGTACTTC.

This rearrangement joins TRBV3-1 to TRBJ2-1, with a weak D call TRBD2 (5 bases). This CDR3 region has 16 residues. Trimming took off 1 base at V and 3 bases at J, with 13 bases between the two ends. Germline values: CDR1 LGHDT, CDR2 YNNKEL (reference sequence). CDR3 sequence (DNA): TGTGCCAGCAGCCAAGCTTTGGCAGGAGGCTACAATGAGCAGTTCTTC. This encodes CASSQALAGGYNEQFF.

This clonotype was counted a few times. The J gene is TRBJ2-7, the V gene TRBV2; TRBD1 aligns across 7 bases. The CDR3 is made up of 15 amino acids. Per the germline V gene, CDR1 is SNHLY and CDR2 is FYNNEI. Trimming removed 6 bases from V and 3 bases from J; junction bases left unmatched: 11. The CDR3 region has the DNA TGTGCCAGCAGCCCAGACAGGGTGCTATTCTACGAGCAGTACTTC. Its protein product is CASSPDRVLFYEQYF. The full variable domain, its missing parts supplied by reference TRBV2 and TRBJ2-7, is EPEVTQTPSHQVTQMGQEVILRCVPISNHLYFYWYRQILGQKVEFLVSFYNNEISEKSEIFDDQFSVERPDGSNFTLKIRSTKLEDSAMYFCASSPDRVLFYEQYFGPGTRLTVT.

CDR3 region: CASTPSPRGSNQPQHF. The CDR3 DNA reads TGTGCCAGCACCCCATCTCCCCGGGGGAGCAATCAGCCCCAGCATTTT. J is TRBJ1-5 and V is TRBV6-1; the D gene is possibly TRBD1 (5 bases). The germline V gene encodes CDR1 MNHNS and CDR2 SASEGT. The V end was cut by 7 bases, the J end by 1 base, with 17 bases between. This CDR3 is 16 amino acids long.

The chain links TRBV20-1 to TRBJ2-1; 15 nucleotides line up with TRBD2. V lost 5 bases, J lost 8 bases, and 19 bases stayed unmatched. Germline V gives CDR1 DFQATT, CDR2 SNEGSKA (reference sequence). The CDR3 extends over 19 amino acids. The CDR3 loop is CSAPRTSGGAYNQADEQFF. DNA of the CDR3: TGCAGTGCTCCTCGGACTAGCGGGGGGGCTTATAACCAAGCGGATGAGCAGTTCTTC.

The chain carries TRBV19 and TRBJ2-1; 9 nucleotides match TRBD1. The CDR3 sequence is 14 residues long. J gave up 6 bases and V 7 bases, and 7 bases lay outside the gene matches. Germline CDR1 and CDR2: LNHDA and SQIVND (reference sequence). The CDR3 loop reads CASTIQGAANEQFF. In nucleotides, the CDR3 is TGTGCCAGTACCATACAGGGGGCCGCCAATGAGCAGTTCTTC.

The chain is built from TRBV12-3 or TRBV12-4 and TRBJ2-5; either TRBD1 or TRBD2 may fit D (5 bases each). V lost 9 bases and J 0 bases, leaving 14 bases between the germline ends. The CDR3 runs to 14 residues. CDR3 DNA: TGTGCCAGAGTTAGCGAGGGGTACCAAGAGACCCAGTACTTC. This translates into CARVSEGYQETQYF.